Following are 25 T cell receptor beta chains from one sample sequenced in a study of human T cells and chemical hapten exposure. Time point: healthy volunteer bleed at 6 weeks. The authors extracted total RNA from unfractionated whole blood. TCRdb ran MiXCR on the RACE reads and lists one entry per CDR3 protein. The sample gives tens of thousands of distinct CDR3 sequences, over 8.5% of which show up once; approximately 1.4% is in the top ten. The sequenced material came from whole blood. All receptors come from a male donor in good health. Some clones in this sample may be carry-over from other donors' samples.

This clonotype was seen a handful of times. In DNA form, the CDR3 reads TGTGCCAGCAGTTTCTCCTCCGGGGGGGAACTAGACGAGCAGTACTTC. Translation: CASSFSSGGELDEQYF. The chain uses TRBV12-3 or TRBV12-4 and TRBJ2-7, with 8 bases matching TRBD2. The CDR3 runs 16 residues. Losses at the gene ends were 3 bases for V and 5 bases for J; bases not matched to a gene: 12.

A remark on this clonotype: Being one base from a much bigger clone, this may be a read error. This chain links TRBV11-2 with TRBJ1-1; D call uncertain. Germline CDR1 is SGHAT and CDR2 is FQNNGV. The CDR3 has 14 amino acids. Trimming pared 1 base from V and 1 base from J, leaving 7 bases between. The CDR3 sequence is CASSLVAGNTEAFF. The DNA of the CDR3 is TGTGCCAGCAGCTTAGTGGCAGGGAACACTGAAGCTTTCTTT.

The chain links TRBV7-9 to TRBJ2-3, with D possibly being TRBD2 (5 bases). In germline, CDR1 is SEHNR, CDR2 FQNEAQ (reference sequence). The CDR3 consists of 15 residues. Trimming took 5 bases from V and 0 from J, leaving 12 bases between them. This CDR3 is CASSPSRGSTDTQYF. In DNA, the CDR3 is TGTGCCAGCAGCCCGAGCCGGGGAAGCACAGATACGCAGTATTTT.

This clonotype was found many times. J is TRBJ2-3 and V is TRBV6-4, with TRBD2 matching over 11 bases. Germline CDR1 is MRHNA and CDR2 is SNTAGT. CDR3 size: 15 residues. V gave up 3 bases and J gave up 1 base; unmatched junction bases: 0. In DNA form, the CDR3 reads TGTGCCAGCAGTGAGACTAGCGGGGGCACAGATACGCAGTATTTT. Encoded protein: CASSETSGGTDTQYF.

Many counts were recorded for this clonotype. The chain is built from TRBV27 and TRBJ1-1; D gene uncertain. V was pared by 0 bases and J by 6 bases, with 8 bases between. The CDR3 is 13 amino acids. Germline lookup yields CDR1 MNHEY and CDR2 SMNVEV (reference sequence). The CDR3 reads CASSLSGFSEAFF. The CDR3 nucleotides read TGTGCCAGCAGTTTATCCGGCTTCTCTGAAGCTTTCTTT.

The chain employs TRBV12-3 or TRBV12-4 and TRBJ2-3, with D perhaps matching TRBD1 or TRBD2 (6 bases each). Trimming took 2 bases from V and 1 from J, leaving 7 bases between them. The length of the CDR3 is 14 residues. This chain's CDR3 is CASSLRGGTDTQYF. CDR3 nucleotide sequence: TGTGCCAGCAGTTTAAGGGGGGGCACAGATACGCAGTATTTT.

In its sample, this clonotype was seen many times. The chain uses TRBV12-3 or TRBV12-4 and TRBJ1-2; D gene unclear. The CDR3 runs to 11 residues. V lost 2 bases, J lost 6 bases, and 4 bases lay in between. The DNA for the CDR3 is TGTGCCAGCAGTTTACGAGATGGCTACACCTTC. It translates to CASSLRDGYTF.

This clonotype was detected many times. The J gene is TRBJ2-7, the V gene TRBV29-1; 13 nucleotides line up with TRBD2. This CDR3 region has 14 residues. The germline gives CDR1 SQVTM, CDR2 ANQGSEA. V dropped 4 bases and J dropped 3; count of bases not matched to a gene: 3. CDR3: CSVGGLAGIYEQYF. CDR3 nucleotide sequence: TGCAGCGTTGGGGGACTAGCGGGGATCTACGAGCAGTACTTC.

The chain has TRBV6-5 and TRBJ2-7; D assignment may be TRBD1 or TRBD2 (5 bases each). Germline CDR1 is MNHEY and CDR2 is SVGAGI. The V and J ends lost 2 bases and 2 bases respectively, with 10 bases between them. This CDR3 is 14 amino acids long. The CDR3 region has the DNA TGTGCCAGCAGTTACGGGGACGGCCCCTACGAGCAGTACTTC. Its translation: CASSYGDGPYEQYF.

Comments on this clonotype: A much larger clone lies a single base off, so this may be a read error. This rearrangement joins TRBV7-9 to TRBJ1-2, with 9 nucleotides matching TRBD1. This CDR3 contains 15 residues. Germline V gene data show CDR1 as SEHNR and CDR2 as FQNEAQ (reference sequence). The DNA for the CDR3 is TGTGCCAACAGCTTAGCGAGGAGGACAGGGGACGGCTACACCTTC. Translated, it gives CANSLARRTGDGYTF.

This clonotype was recorded a few times. This chain joins TRBV6-5 and TRBJ2-3; possible D gene TRBD1, 6 bases. The CDR3 runs 14 residues. V was clipped by 4 bases and J by 2 bases, with 10 bases between them. Germline CDR1 is MNHEY and CDR2 is SVGAGI. As DNA, the CDR3 is TGTGCCAGCAGTTTTGGACAGCACACAGATACGCAGTATTTT. This gives the protein CASSFGQHTDTQYF.

This clonotype occurred many times. The chain employs TRBV6-6 and TRBJ2-3, with D unresolved. Germline CDR1 is MNHNY and CDR2 is SVGAGI (reference sequence). The CDR3 sequence is 11 residues long. Trimming removed 5 bases from V and 1 base from J, with 1 base in between. The CDR3 protein is CASSRTDTQYF. DNA for the CDR3: TGTGCCAGCAGTCGCACAGATACGCAGTATTTT.

This clonotype has a count of ten or more. The chain is built from TRBV6-6 and TRBJ2-1, with D maybe TRBD2 (5 bases). The CDR3 extends over 12 amino acids. Germline-derived CDR1 and CDR2 are MNHNY and SVGAGI (reference sequence). Between the trimmed V and J ends, which lost 0 bases and 10 bases, there was a span of 7 bases. The CDR3 DNA reads as TGTGCCAGCAGTTACTCGACGGGGGAGCAGTTCTTC. Translation gives CASSYSTGEQFF.

There are a few counts of this clonotype. This chain joins TRBV11-2 and TRBJ1-1; a weak D match, TRBD1 (6 bases). V lost 3 bases and J 1 base, leaving 12 bases between the germline ends. There are 15 residues in the CDR3. CDR1 is SGHAT, CDR2 FQNNGV, per germline. CDR3 bases: TGTGCCAGCAGCTTTTCGACAGGTGCGAACACTGAAGCTTTCTTT. This sequence encodes CASSFSTGANTEAFF. Using reference TRBV11-2 and TRBJ1-1 for the parts outside the CDR3, the full variable domain is EAGVAQSPRYKIIEKRQSVAFWCNPISGHATLYWYQQILGQGPKLLIQFQNNGVVDDSQLPKDRFSAERLKGVDSTLKIQPAKLEDSAVYLCASSFSTGANTEAFFGQGTRLTVV.

This clonotype was found a few times. The chain is built from TRBV5-1 and TRBJ2-2; TRBD1 agrees at 11 bases. The CDR3 extends over 19 amino acids. Germline assignment: CDR1 SGHRS and CDR2 YFSETQ. V shed 1 base and J 1 base; nucleotides not matched to a gene: 9. This CDR3 is CASSLPSGTGGWNTGELFF. The CDR3, as DNA: TGCGCCAGCAGCTTGCCCTCCGGGACAGGGGGATGGAACACCGGGGAGCTGTTTTTT.

The chain carries TRBV6-6 and TRBJ2-1; no firm D call. V was pared by 6 bases and J by 7 bases, with 16 bases between. The CDR3 spans 14 residues. Germline CDR1 is MNHNY and CDR2 is SVGAGI (reference sequence). CDR3 nucleotide sequence: TGTGCCAGCAGCCCGGTCTCCCCTAGAAATGAGCAGTTCTTC. It specifies CASSPVSPRNEQFF.

This clonotype was seen many times. The rearrangement joins TRBV6-5 to TRBJ1-4; 11 bases fit TRBD1. Germline V lookup: CDR1 MNHEY, CDR2 SVGAGI. The CDR3 has 14 amino acids. The V segment lost 6 bases and the J segment 7 bases; nucleotides outside the gene matches: 4. CDR3 nucleotides: TGTGCCAGCAGCCGGACAGGGGGCGGTGAAAAACTGTTTTTT. Its protein is CASSRTGGGEKLFF.

This clonotype has a handful of counts. The chain joins TRBV3-1 to TRBJ1-6, with 8 bases that match TRBD1. The CDR3 runs 18 residues. CDR1 is LGHDT, CDR2 YNNKEL, per germline (reference sequence). The junction had 8 bases not matched to a gene; V was cut back by 1 base and J by 3 bases. CDR3 protein: CASSQGTGNRGYNSPLHF. The CDR3 coding sequence is TGTGCCAGCAGCCAAGGGACAGGGAACAGAGGCTATAATTCACCCCTCCACTTT.

V gene TRBV18 combines with J gene TRBJ1-5; no definite D call. The CDR3 runs 15 residues. V was clipped by 1 base and J by 3 bases, with 10 bases between them. Germline V gene data show CDR1 as KGHSH and CDR2 as LQKENI. The CDR3 reads CASSPQGFANQPQHF. The CDR3 bases are TGTGCCAGCTCACCACAGGGATTCGCCAATCAGCCCCAGCATTTT.

V usage is TRBV10-3 and J usage is TRBJ2-3; 7 bases align to TRBD1. CDR3 length equals 16 residues. CDR1 and CDR2 (germline): ENHRY, SYGVKD. With V trimmed by 2 bases and J by 0 bases, 5 bases remained unmatched. The CDR3 nucleotides are TGTGCCATCAGTGAGCGGGACAGATCTAGCACAGATACGCAGTATTTT. Its translation is CAISERDRSSTDTQYF.

This clonotype has at least ten counts. The V call is TRBV29-1, the J call TRBJ2-2; 9 bases agree with TRBD2. The CDR3 sequence is 14 residues long. The V segment lost 6 bases and the J segment 3 bases; nucleotides outside the gene matches: 5. Germline V gene sequence: CDR1 SQVTM, CDR2 ANQGSEA. The CDR3 spells CSVRRLADTGELFF. In DNA, the CDR3 is TGCAGCGTCCGCCGACTAGCGGACACCGGGGAGCTGTTTTTT.

This clonotype appeared a few times. The chain carries TRBV12-3 or TRBV12-4 and TRBJ2-6; TRBD1 matches 9 bases. With 4 bases clipped from V and 4 bases from J, the junction kept 11 bases outside the gene matches. This CDR3 comprises 18 residues. The CDR3 DNA reads TGTGCCAGCAGTTCCCGGGACAGGGTCATCCCCGGGGCCAACGTCCTGACTTTC. Translation gives CASSSRDRVIPGANVLTF.

The V gene is TRBV18, the J gene TRBJ1-1; 7 bases map to TRBD1. The germline V gene has CDR1 KGHSH and CDR2 LQKENI. Trimming cost V 2 bases and J 0 bases; bases outside gene matches: 6. The CDR3 runs to 16 residues. CDR3: CASSPGGQNLNTEAFF. DNA for the CDR3: TGTGCCAGCTCACCAGGGGGACAGAACCTGAACACTGAAGCTTTCTTT. The whole variable domain, filled in from reference TRBV18 and TRBJ1-1, reads NAGVMQNPRHLVRRRGQEARLRCSPMKGHSHVYWYRQLPEEGLKFMVYLQKENIIDESGMPKERFSAEFPKEGPSILRIQQVVRGDSAAYFCASSPGGQNLNTEAFFGQGTRLTVV.

The V gene is TRBV29-1, the J gene TRBJ1-2; 9 bases are shared with TRBD1. The CDR3 spans 14 residues. Germline CDR1 reads SQVTM; CDR2 reads ANQGSEA. V gave up 3 bases and J gave up 2 bases; unmatched junction bases: 4. CDR3 sequence: CSVDRDRVNYGYTF. The DNA for the CDR3 is TGCAGCGTTGATAGGGACAGGGTGAACTATGGCTACACCTTC.

The V gene is TRBV29-1, the J gene TRBJ1-1; D call uncertain. In germline, CDR1 is SQVTM, CDR2 ANQGSEA. The CDR3 covers 10 residues. Trimming pared 6 bases from V and 4 bases from J, leaving 6 bases between. The DNA of the CDR3 is TGCAGCGTCCCGGGCACTGAAGCTTTCTTT. Its protein product is CSVPGTEAFF.